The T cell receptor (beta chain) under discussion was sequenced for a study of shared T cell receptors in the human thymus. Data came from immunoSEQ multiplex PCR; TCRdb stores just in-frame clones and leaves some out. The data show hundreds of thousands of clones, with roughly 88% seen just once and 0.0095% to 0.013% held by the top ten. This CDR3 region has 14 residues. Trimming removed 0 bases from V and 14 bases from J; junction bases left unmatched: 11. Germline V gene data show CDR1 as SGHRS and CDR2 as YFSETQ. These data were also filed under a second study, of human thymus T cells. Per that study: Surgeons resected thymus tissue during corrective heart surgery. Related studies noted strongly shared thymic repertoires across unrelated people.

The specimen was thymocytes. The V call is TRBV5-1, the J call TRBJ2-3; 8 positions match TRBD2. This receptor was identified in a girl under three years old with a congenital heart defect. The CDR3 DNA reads TGCGCCAGCAGCTTGGCCGGGGCGGGGGGACTTCTGTATTTT. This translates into CASSLAGAGGLLYF.